This T cell receptor (beta chain) stems from a study of spatial heterogeneity in lung cancer (dated by TCRdb to between 2018 and 2021). Turning to the overall study: More beta-chain than alpha-chain transcripts were consistently detected, likely reflecting higher beta-chain transcript abundance. In the raw uncorrected reads, each unique combination of TCR and UMI appeared on average more than ten times. In non-small cell lung cancer, the study quantitatively compared TCR alpha and beta repertoires across several tumor regions, matched nontumor lung, and blood. Nonsynonymous mutation counts, determined by whole-exome sequencing of tumor tissue, were related to features of the TCR repertoire. Both alpha and beta chains were TCR-sequenced in samples taken at surgery, namely 220 tumor regions, 61 to 65 matched nontumor lung samples and 45 to 60 PBMC samples. Broad study findings and their caveats: Ubiquitous expanded tumor TCRs were detected in blood more often at tumor resection than at routine follow-up. Confirming at a functional level the hypothesis that regional TCRs recognize regional mutations was considered to require additional single-cell paired TCR alpha and beta sequencing.

The time point label, as the study defines it: sample taken at primary tumor resection. TCR sequencing used whole RNA extracted from tumor and nontumor lung tissue, or from cryopreserved PBMC samples, without cell sorting. Samples were obtained from approximately 77 patients with early-stage, untreated non-small cell lung cancer from the lung TRACERx cohort. A patient was chosen for TCR sequencing only when enough RNA was available from at least two tumor regions. Receptors were amplified or captured by 5' RACE. Sequencing took place on a NextSeq 500. The TCR library protocol attached a unique molecular identifier to each TCR cDNA molecule to allow correction of PCR and sequencing errors. Per the original workflow: TCR identification, UMI-based error correction and CDR3 extraction were all carried out with Decombinator tools. TCRs above a frequency of 2 per 1,000, corresponding to the top 1% of the tumor frequency distribution, were defined as expanded. Rényi diversity was computed with the R vegan package after subsampling each repertoire 100 times to 5,000 TCRs. CDR3 similarity networks were built from amino acid triplet string-kernel similarity, with CDR3s being connected when pairwise similarity was above 0.82. TCRdb reworked the public reads: Q25 trimming with fastp, MiXCR clone assembly, productive beta chains retained. For every CDR3 protein sequence, its rows merge into one entry that carries the most common genes and DNA. What appears here as the V and J calls and clone size reflects TCRdb's work, not the paper's. The sample table holds roughly 80,000 distinct CDR3 sequences, of which around 12% were seen once. Clones ranked in the top ten supply about 4.5% of the sample.

This clonotype occurred many times. The target of this receptor is not known. The sample holds no much larger clone one base away, and base qualities are not on file. The CDR3 contains 12 residues, cysteine and phenylalanine counted. The sequence is cut down to CDR3 DNA, 36 bases in frame from base 1. After removal of 6 bases from V and 9 bases from J, the junction retains 6 bases not matched to a gene. Recombination joined TRBV12-3 or TRBV12-4 with TRBJ1-1; the central 8 bases match TRBD1. This specimen consisted of PBMCs, obtained at surgery. This TCR came from a male donor with early-stage non-small cell lung cancer. The nucleotide sequence is TGTGCCAGCAGACCCGGACAGGGACAAGCTTTCTTT. Its coded protein is CASRPGQGQAFF.